Described below is a single TCR beta chain sequence and its context. Its specificity is not known. Clones were sequenced by immunoSEQ multiplex PCR, and TCRdb holds only the in-frame ones, with some missing. Among tens of thousands of clones, about 87% were seen once, and the ten largest hold roughly 2.5%. This record belongs to a study of T cells in localized non-small cell lung cancer. Notes on the study in general: Turning up in adjacent lung were a median approximately 60 of the top 100 tumor clones. The study sequenced only one region of the tumor. As a result, intratumor heterogeneity could not be excluded and remains possible.

V lost 3 bases and J lost 9; bases outside the gene matches: 6. The CDR3 runs to 12 residues. Germline assignment: CDR1 GTSNPN and CDR2 SVGIG (reference sequence). This specimen was peripheral blood, taken before any cancer treatment. This clonotype originated in a woman aged 35 to 69 with stage I lung adenocarcinoma. This rearrangement joins TRBV30 to TRBJ2-5, with TRBD2 matching 8 bases. CDR3 nucleotides: TGTGCCTGGAGCTCCTCGGGGGGGGCCCAGTACTTC. Its protein is CAWSSSGGAQYF. Combining the CDR3 with reference TRBV30 and TRBJ2-5 gives the whole variable domain SQTIHQWPATLVQPVGSPLSLECTVEGTSNPNLYWYRQAAGRGLQLLFYSVGIGQISSEVPQNLSASRPQDRQFILSSKKLLLSDSGFYLCAWSSSGGAQYFGPGTRLLVL.